The present TCR beta chain was sequenced within a study of T-cell memory formation after mild COVID-19 (dated by TCRdb to the early 2020s). For the wider study: Most TCR sequence clusters were specific to one of the two donors. Two young, previously healthy adult volunteers, one female and one male, were included in the cohort. In a couple of donors, T-cell clones that expanded and contracted after mild COVID-19 were followed by sequencing TCRalpha and TCRbeta repertoires longitudinally. Overall study results and their limits: Clones contracting from day 15 to 85 had balanced CD4/CD8 phenotypes, while a second wave expanding from day 15 to 37 was biased towards CD4+. The detection of some responding clones in pre-infection memory suggests that pre-existing cross-reactive memory T cells joined the SARS-CoV-2 response. Contracting CD4+ clones were located mainly in the CM and EM memory subsets, whereas CD8+ clones were found to be enriched in EMRA. The second-wave clones that peaked on day 37 were not confirmed to be SARS-CoV-2 specific. Only a couple of mild cases were covered by the study, and larger cohorts that include severe cases with pre-infection samples were considered necessary.

Sequencing instrument: Illumina NovaSeq 6000. Using 5'RACE with constant-segment primers, TCRalpha and TCRbeta cDNA libraries were constructed, with sample barcodes and unique molecular identifiers added in the process. RNA was extracted from every sample with Trizol reagent. Libraries were amplified in two PCR steps, with a second sample barcode and Illumina TruSeq adapters added in the second step. Sequencing of libraries was performed on an Illumina NovaSeq with 2 x 150 bp paired-end reads. In the original analysis: With migec v1.2.7, reads were demultiplexed and then collapsed into UMI-guided consensus sequences. Using mixcr v2.1.11, the UMI consensuses were aligned to TRA and TRB V and J templates and assembled into clonotypes. A clonotype was counted as expanded or contracted only if both edgeR and NoisET called the change significant, with noise models trained on biological replicates. For edgeR calls, the cutoffs were a false discovery rate-adjusted p below 0.01 and a log2 fold-change threshold of 1. As an exploratory analysis of dynamics, max-normalized trajectories of the 1000 most abundant clonotypes were examined by PCA with hierarchical clustering. The CD4 or CD8 phenotype of responding clones was assigned using the separately sequenced CD4+ and CD8+ repertoires. TCRdb applied fastp at Q25 and MiXCR to the public reads, then kept only in-frame beta chains. Duplicate CDR3 protein sequences are folded into a single record with the most common DNA and genes. The V and J calls follow TCRdb's processing rather than the paper's. The sample table shows some 310,000 distinct CDR3 sequences, and 20% to 25% are seen once. The ten top clones hold about 21% of the sample.

Ficoll-Paque density gradient centrifugation was used to isolate PBMCs. About this clonotype itself: No cognate antigen has been identified for it. Per-base qualities were not stored, and no clone one base away is much larger.

Cut back by 1 base and 0 bases, the V and J ends lie 8 bases apart. The CDR3 has 15 amino acids, counting the end cysteine and phenylalanine. Only the CDR3 DNA stays, 45 bases, in frame from base 1. CDR1 and CDR2 are drawn from the germline V gene: SGHRS, YFSETQ. This receptor was taken from a man in his late teens or twenties who had mild COVID-19 (a few samples of this study predate the infection). The sample titles of this study are shuffled in the database, so cell type and time point are left out; the donor was told from shared clones. Sequenced: PBMCs or a T cell subset sorted from them (not recorded which). Recombination connected TRBV5-1 to TRBJ2-1; the D gene lacks a confident call. CDR3 reads: CASSLLQFSYNEQFF. The base sequence is TGCGCCAGCAGCTTGCTCCAATTCTCCTACAATGAGCAGTTCTTC.